These T cell receptor beta chains were read from a single sample in a study of T cells in Graves' hyperthyroidism and ophthalmopathy. TCRdb ran MiXCR on the multiplex PCR reads and lists one entry per CDR3 protein. The table lists hundreds of thousands of distinct CDR3 sequences, about 15% of them singletons, with around a third in the top ten. Sequenced sample: blood. The receptor set was obtained from a woman aged 25 to 45 with Graves' hyperthyroidism. Both conserved end residues are part of each CDR3. D genes are given only for firm matches. Rows may omit the clone size; those that give it use once, few, many or a size class.

CASSKETQYF | TGTGCCAGCTCCAAAGAGACCCAGTACTTC | many | TRBV28 | . | TRBJ2-5
CASSQELAYSYNEQFF | TGTGCCAGCAGCCAAGAGCTAGCGTACTCCTACAATGAGCAGTTCTTC | many | TRBV14 | . | TRBJ2-1
CASSLVDGQETQYF | TGTGCCAGCAGCTTGGTGGACGGCCAAGAGACCCAGTACTTC | . | TRBV5-6 | . | TRBJ2-5
CASSFGTSGVPDTQYF | TGCGCCAGCAGCTTCGGGACTAGCGGGGTACCAGATACGCAGTATTTT | few | TRBV5-1 | TRBD2 | TRBJ2-3
CASSPFVGKSYNEQFF | TGTGCCAGCTCACCGTTCGTCGGGAAGTCGTACAATGAGCAGTTCTTC | few | TRBV18 | . | TRBJ2-1
CASRPPGQGTYEQYF | TGTGCCAGCAGGCCTCCGGGACAGGGTACCTACGAGCAGTACTTC | few | TRBV7-2 | TRBD1 | TRBJ2-7
CASSPRGEKLFF | TGTGCCAGCAGCCCTAGGGGTGAAAAACTGTTTTTT | many | TRBV7-9 | . | TRBJ1-4
CASSSGGTGTILSDEQFF | TGTGCCAGCAGCAGCGGGGGGACAGGGACCATTCTTAGCGATGAGCAGTTCTTC | once | TRBV5-5 | . | TRBJ2-1
CASSQDLVVRYEQYF | TGTGCCAGCAGCCAAGATTTGGTAGTTCGCTACGAGCAGTACTTC | . | TRBV4-2 | . | TRBJ2-7
CASSLGLATDTQYF | TGTGCCAGCAGTCTCGGCCTAGCCACAGATACGCAGTATTTT | many | TRBV3-1 | . | TRBJ2-3
CASSQVTSGRAIGEQYF | TGCGCCAGCAGCCAAGTGACTAGCGGGAGGGCCATAGGCGAGCAGTACTTC | few | TRBV4-1 | TRBD2 | TRBJ2-7
CASSEDPLNTEAFF | TGTGCCAGCAGTGAAGATCCTCTGAACACTGAAGCTTTCTTT | many | TRBV9 | . | TRBJ1-1
CATSRWDTPYEQYF | TGTGCCACCAGCAGGTGGGACACACCCTACGAGCAGTACTTC | few | TRBV15 | . | TRBJ2-7
CASSFRHFGADTEAFF | TGCGCCAGCAGCTTTCGGCACTTTGGGGCTGACACTGAAGCTTTCTTT | many | TRBV5-1 | . | TRBJ1-1
CASSLDGGGRETQYF | TGTGCCAGCAGTTTGGATGGGGGGGGTAGGGAGACCCAGTACTTC | many | TRBV7-2 | TRBD2 | TRBJ2-5
CSATTGLNDSPLHF | TGCAGTGCCACAACCGGGTTAAATGATTCACCCCTCCACTTT | few | TRBV20-1 | . | TRBJ1-6
CASRQGAGNEQFF | TGTGCCAGCAGACAGGGGGCAGGCAATGAGCAGTTCTTC | . | TRBV6-1 | TRBD1 | TRBJ2-1
CSASIPGLAGGKRYYEQYF | TGCAGTGCTAGTATACCGGGACTAGCGGGAGGGAAGAGGTACTACGAGCAGTACTTC | . | TRBV20-1 | TRBD2 | TRBJ2-7
CASSTTGEAKKLFF | TGTGCCAGCAGTACGACAGGGGAGGCGAAAAAACTGTTTTTT | many | TRBV12-3/TRBV12-4 | TRBD1 | TRBJ1-4
CASSPPRGSSYEQYF | TGTGCCAGCTCACCACCTAGGGGTAGCTCCTACGAGCAGTACTTC | many | TRBV18 | . | TRBJ2-7
CSARERDEQFF | TGCAGTGCTAGAGAGCGGGACGAGCAGTTCTTC | few | TRBV20-1 | . | TRBJ2-1
CASSVAGGGPSYNEQFF | TGTGCCAGCAGCGTAGCGGGGGGAGGTCCCTCCTACAATGAGCAGTTCTTC | few | TRBV9 | TRBD2 | TRBJ2-1
CASSLAVAGQLTGYNEQFF | TGCGCCAGCAGCTTGGCCGTGGCGGGACAATTAACCGGGTACAATGAGCAGTTCTTC | . | TRBV5-1 | . | TRBJ2-1
CASTARTSGRNNEQFF | TGTGCCAGCACAGCTAGGACTAGCGGGAGGAACAATGAGCAGTTCTTC | few | TRBV2 | TRBD2 | TRBJ2-1
CASSLNPGRNTETQYF | TGTGCCAGCAGCTTAAACCCAGGACGGAACACTGAGACCCAGTACTTC | many | TRBV7-3 | . | TRBJ2-5
CACHLLGTQYF | TGTGCCTGCCACCTCCTGGGGACCCAGTACTTC | many | TRBV30 | . | TRBJ2-5
CASSLAGTANEKLFF | TGTGCCAGCAGCCTCGCCGGGACAGCGAATGAAAAACTGTTTTTT | few | TRBV7-9 | TRBD1 | TRBJ1-4
CASTRTSGRKTGELFF | TGTGCCAGCACGCGGACTAGCGGGAGGAAGACCGGGGAGCTGTTTTTT | many | TRBV12-3/TRBV12-4 | TRBD2 | TRBJ2-2
CASSGGQRNYGYTF | TGTGCCAGTAGTGGGGGACAGAGGAACTATGGCTACACCTTC | . | TRBV19 | TRBD1 | TRBJ1-2
CASSPPYVTEAFF | TGTGCCAGCTCACCACCGTACGTCACTGAAGCTTTCTTT | many | TRBV18 | . | TRBJ1-1
CASSLTPSMAQQDNEQFF | TGTGCCAGCAGCTTAACCCCCTCGATGGCCCAACAAGACAATGAGCAGTTCTTC | many | TRBV11-2 | . | TRBJ2-1
CSVGIGTSGRWELFF | TGCAGCGTTGGGATAGGGACTAGCGGGCGCTGGGAGCTGTTTTTT | . | TRBV29-1 | TRBD2 | TRBJ2-2
CASSPRPGTVSSYNEQFF | TGTGCCAGCAGCCCCCGTCCCGGGACCGTGAGCTCCTACAATGAGCAGTTCTTC | many | TRBV7-2 | . | TRBJ2-1
CASSPPGRNEKLFF | TGTGCCAGCTCACCCCCGGGTCGCAATGAAAAACTGTTTTTT | many | TRBV18 | . | TRBJ1-4
CASTSTGLDTQYF | TGCGCCAGCACCTCGACAGGGCTGGATACGCAGTATTTT | many | TRBV4-1 | TRBD1 | TRBJ2-3
CSAKPIGLADPYEQYF | TGCAGTGCCAAACCGATCGGACTAGCGGACCCCTACGAGCAGTACTTC | many | TRBV20-1 | TRBD2 | TRBJ2-7
CASSLVTGRQYF | TGTGCCAGCAGTTTGGTGACGGGGCGGCAGTATTTT | . | TRBV11-1 | . | TRBJ2-3
CASSSRTSGYNEQFF | TGTGCCAGCAGCTCCAGGACTAGCGGTTACAATGAGCAGTTCTTC | many | TRBV11-2 | TRBD2 | TRBJ2-1
CASSLNLGDTQYF | TGTGCCAGCAGTTTAAACCTAGGAGATACGCAGTATTTT | many | TRBV28 | . | TRBJ2-3
CASSLIGTTEAFF | TGCGCCAGCAGCCTAATTGGGACCACTGAAGCTTTCTTT | few | TRBV4-1 | . | TRBJ1-1
CASTRAGGQDTQYF | TGTGCCAGCACCAGAGCGGGAGGGCAAGATACGCAGTATTTT | many | TRBV7-2 | TRBD2 | TRBJ2-3
CASSANWAGGQPQHF | TGTGCCAGCAGCGCTAACTGGGCAGGGGGGCAGCCCCAGCATTTT | . | TRBV5-6 | TRBD1 | TRBJ1-5
CASSHSTSTDTQYF | TGTGCCAGCAGCCATTCGACTAGCACAGATACGCAGTATTTT | . | TRBV3-1 | . | TRBJ2-3
CSVEASTRDSHYGYTF | TGCAGCGTTGAAGCTTCTACTAGGGACAGCCACTATGGCTACACCTTC | . | TRBV29-1 | TRBD1 | TRBJ1-2
CASSTISGSFYNEQFF | TGTGCCAGCTCCACTATTAGCGGGAGCTTCTACAATGAGCAGTTCTTC | few | TRBV18 | TRBD2 | TRBJ2-1
CASSRLAGDYNEQFF | TGCGCCAGCAGCAGACTAGCGGGTGATTACAATGAGCAGTTCTTC | . | TRBV5-1 | TRBD2 | TRBJ2-1
CASSETGSGNTIYF | TGTGCCAGCAGTGAGACAGGGTCTGGAAACACCATATATTTT | many | TRBV6-1 | TRBD1 | TRBJ1-3
CASNPGLAVQETQYF | TGTGCCAGCAACCCGGGACTAGCGGTACAAGAGACCCAGTACTTC | many | TRBV6-1 | TRBD2 | TRBJ2-5
CASSLVVYPMNTEAFF | TGTGCCAGCAGCTTAGTAGTGTACCCCATGAACACTGAAGCTTTCTTT | . | TRBV7-9 | . | TRBJ1-1
CASRGRKKTQYF | TGTGCCAGCCGTGGCAGGAAGAAGACCCAGTACTTC | many | TRBV3-1 | . | TRBJ2-5
CASSPLGGREDTQYF | TGTGCCAGCTCTCCCCTGGGCGGGAGGGAAGATACGCAGTATTTT | many | TRBV18 | TRBD2 | TRBJ2-3
CASSQWGGDTQYF | TGTGCCAGCAGCCAATGGGGGGGAGATACGCAGTATTTT | many | TRBV4-2 | TRBD2 | TRBJ2-3
CASSLELNNSPLHF | TGTGCCAGCAGCCTGGAACTGAATAATTCACCCCTCCACTTT | many | TRBV7-9 | . | TRBJ1-6
CSARAGTGAYEQYF | TGCAGTGCTAGAGCCGGGACAGGAGCCTACGAGCAGTACTTC | few | TRBV20-1 | TRBD1 | TRBJ2-7
CASSFYSTDTQYF | TGCGCCAGCAGTTTCTATTCCACAGATACGCAGTATTTT | few | TRBV5-1 | . | TRBJ2-3